Below, one T cell receptor (beta chain) is given with its context. This sample is drawn from a study of blood T cell repertoires in COVID-19. Study summary: Acute and convalescent COVID-19 samples came from the United States, Italy and Spain. From T cells, B-cell-depleted T cells, or PBMCs came the material, which was cDNA or gDNA.

Original processing methods: Nucleated cell number was recorded as an estimate derived from reference gene primer amplification. Profiled with immunoSEQ multiplex PCR; TCRdb holds only in-frame clones, not every one. Clonal size and the V and J genes are those of that table, whereas D and trimming came from the DNA. The table shows about 60,000 clones, with approximately 84% occurring only once. This CDR3 comprises 15 residues. V was cut by 5 bases and J by 2 bases, with 15 bases left in between. Germline V gene lookup returns CDR1 SNHLY and CDR2 FYNNEI. This sequence was found in a human donor in a cohort sampled during active COVID-19. The source material was peripheral blood. The chain employs TRBV2 and TRBJ1-1, with D possibly matching TRBD1 (6 bases). CDR3 nucleotides: TGTGCCAGCAGTTCCCTGGGGGCGAGAAACACTGAAGCTTTCTTT. This gives the protein CASSSLGARNTEAFF. The complete variable domain, with remaining parts taken from reference TRBV2 and TRBJ1-1, reads EPEVTQTPSHQVTQMGQEVILRCVPISNHLYFYWYRQILGQKVEFLVSFYNNEISEKSEIFDDQFSVERPDGSNFTLKIRSTKLEDSAMYFCASSSLGARNTEAFFGQGTRLTVV.